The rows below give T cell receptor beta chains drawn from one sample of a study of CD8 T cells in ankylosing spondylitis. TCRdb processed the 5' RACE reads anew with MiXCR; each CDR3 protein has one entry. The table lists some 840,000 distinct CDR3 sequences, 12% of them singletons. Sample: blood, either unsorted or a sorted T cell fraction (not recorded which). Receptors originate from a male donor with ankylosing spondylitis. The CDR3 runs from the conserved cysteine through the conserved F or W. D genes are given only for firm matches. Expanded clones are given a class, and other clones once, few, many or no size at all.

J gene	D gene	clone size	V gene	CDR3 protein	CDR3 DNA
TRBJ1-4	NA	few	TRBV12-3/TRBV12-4	CASGGQGREKLFF	TGTGCCAGCGGCGGGCAGGGGCGCGAAAAACTGTTTTTT
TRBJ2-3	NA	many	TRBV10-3	CAISESSVTDTQYF	TGTGCCATCAGTGAATCCAGCGTAACAGATACGCAGTATTTT
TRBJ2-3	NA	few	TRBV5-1	CASSLRPYTDTQYF	TGCGCCAGCAGCTTGCGTCCCTACACAGATACGCAGTATTTT
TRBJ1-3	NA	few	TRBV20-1	CSASGEFGNTIYF	TGCAGTGCGAGCGGGGAATTCGGAAACACCATATATTTT
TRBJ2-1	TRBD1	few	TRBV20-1	CSARDPRTGDSNEQFF	TGCAGTGCTAGAGATCCTAGGACAGGGGATAGTAATGAGCAGTTCTTC
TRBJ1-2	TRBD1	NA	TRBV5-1	CASRRDRDGYTF	TGCGCCAGCAGGCGGGACAGAGATGGCTACACCTTC
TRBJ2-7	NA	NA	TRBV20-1	CSASFAERDSYEQYF	TGCAGTGCTAGCTTCGCCGAGCGCGATTCCTACGAGCAGTACTTC
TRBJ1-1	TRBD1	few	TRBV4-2	CASSQFRGGNTEAFF	TGTGCCAGCAGCCAATTCAGGGGGGGGAACACTGAAGCTTTCTTT
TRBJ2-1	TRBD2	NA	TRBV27	CASTALGLASYEQFF	TGTGCCAGCACCGCCCTCGGACTAGCATCTTATGAGCAGTTCTTC
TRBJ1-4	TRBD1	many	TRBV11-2	CASRPGQTNEKLFF	TGTGCCAGCAGGCCGGGACAGACTAATGAAAAACTGTTTTTT
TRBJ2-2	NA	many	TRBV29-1	CSAGALYTGELFF	TGCAGCGCCGGAGCCCTATACACCGGGGAGCTGTTTTTT
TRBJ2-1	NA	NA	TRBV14	CASSQGLRTEQFF	TGTGCCAGCAGCCAAGGTTTGCGGACGGAGCAGTTCTTC
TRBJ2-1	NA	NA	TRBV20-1	CSAPLVNEQFF	TGCAGTGCTCCTCTAGTAAATGAGCAGTTCTTC
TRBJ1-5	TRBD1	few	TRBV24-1	CATSDSGQPHQPQHF	TGTGCCACCAGTGATTCGGGACAGCCACATCAGCCCCAGCATTTT
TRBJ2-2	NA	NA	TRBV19	CASSIVWAGSTGELFF	TGTGCCAGTAGTATAGTCTGGGCAGGGAGCACCGGGGAGCTGTTTTTT
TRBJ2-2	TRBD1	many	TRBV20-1	CSAPDRRRTGELFF	TGCAGTGCTCCGGACAGGAGGAGGACCGGGGAGCTGTTTTTT
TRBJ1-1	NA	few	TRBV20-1	CSALRTDEAFF	TGCAGTGCCCTAAGGACGGACGAAGCTTTCTTT
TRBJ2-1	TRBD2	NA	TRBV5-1	CASKVTSGSSYNEQFF	TGCGCCAGCAAGGTGACTAGCGGGAGTTCCTACAATGAGCAGTTCTTC
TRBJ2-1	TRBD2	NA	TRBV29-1	CSVSRDSGGPNNEQFF	TGCAGCGTTTCCCGGGATAGCGGGGGCCCCAACAATGAGCAGTTCTTC
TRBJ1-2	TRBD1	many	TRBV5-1	CASSLGQGTYGYTF	TGCGCCAGCAGCTTGGGACAGGGTACCTATGGCTACACCTTC
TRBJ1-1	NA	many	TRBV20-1	CSARDSTGWTEAFF	TGCAGTGCTAGAGATTCAACAGGGTGGACTGAAGCTTTCTTT
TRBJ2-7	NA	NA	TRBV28	CASSAGLTYEQYF	TGTGCCAGCAGTGCCGGACTGACCTACGAGCAGTACTTC
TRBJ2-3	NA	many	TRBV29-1	CSVRANPSDTQYF	TGCAGCGTCCGAGCTAATCCCTCAGATACGCAGTATTTT
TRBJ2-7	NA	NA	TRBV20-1	CSARKRNTGQYF	TGCAGTGCTAGAAAAAGGAATACTGGGCAGTACTTC
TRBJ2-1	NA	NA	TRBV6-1	CASSQPGLIAHEQFF	TGTGCCAGCAGTCAGCCGGGCCTCATCGCCCATGAGCAGTTCTTC
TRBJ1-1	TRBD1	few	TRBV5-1	CASSLTTGRATEAFF	TGCGCCAGCAGCCTCACGACAGGGAGGGCCACTGAAGCTTTCTTT
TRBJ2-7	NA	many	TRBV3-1	CASSQPGDYEQYF	TGTGCCAGCAGCCAACCGGGAGACTACGAGCAGTACTTC
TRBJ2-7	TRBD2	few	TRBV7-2	CASSPQREAYEQYF	TGTGCCAGCAGCCCCCAGCGGGAGGCCTACGAGCAGTACTTC
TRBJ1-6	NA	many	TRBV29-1	CSVQVGNNSPLHF	TGCAGCGTGCAAGTGGGGAATAATTCACCCCTCCACTTT
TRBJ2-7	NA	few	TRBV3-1	CASSQIIEGEQYF	TGTGCCAGCAGCCAGATCATCGAGGGAGAGCAGTACTTC
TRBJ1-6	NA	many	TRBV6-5	CASSYTPADFHNSPLHF	TGTGCCAGCAGTTACACCCCTGCCGACTTCCATAATTCACCCCTCCACTTT
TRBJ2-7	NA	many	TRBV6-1	CASSRGREYREQYF	TGTGCCAGCAGCCGCGGACGGGAATATCGGGAGCAGTACTTC
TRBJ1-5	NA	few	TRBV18	CASSPVTIRGPDQPQHF	TGTGCCAGCTCACCAGTCACCATAAGGGGCCCCGATCAGCCCCAGCATTTT
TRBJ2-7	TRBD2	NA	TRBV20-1	CSASHSGRFYEQYF	TGCAGTGCTAGTCATAGCGGGAGGTTCTACGAGCAGTACTTC
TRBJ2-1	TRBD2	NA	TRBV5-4	CASSLDSGDYNEQFF	TGTGCCAGCAGCTTGGATAGCGGGGACTACAATGAGCAGTTCTTC
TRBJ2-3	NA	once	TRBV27	CASSFTRFTDTQYF	TGTGCCAGCAGTTTTACGAGGTTCACAGATACGCAGTATTTT
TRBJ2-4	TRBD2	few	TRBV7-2	CATSRGAQNIQYF	TGTGCCACCTCGCGGGGGGCCCAAAACATTCAGTACTTC
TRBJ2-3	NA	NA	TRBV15	CATSGETGADTQYF	TGTGCCACCAGCGGCGAGACTGGGGCAGATACGCAGTATTTT